These 17 T cell receptor beta chains came from one sample sequenced in a study of B cell selection in AIRE deficiency. Regulatory T cells were sorted as CD4+CD25hiCD127low/negative. This table comes from immunoSEQ multiplex PCR, and its TCRdb copy is limited to in-frame clones, with some not included. Of 20,000 to 25,000 clones listed, about 95% are singletons. The sample was Tregs sorted from PBMCs. All receptors derive from a human donor with AIRE deficiency.

The chain employs TRBV6-5 and TRBJ2-7; 13 bases fit TRBD2. CDR1 and CDR2 (germline): MNHEY, SVGAGI. The CDR3 is 15 amino acids. With V trimmed by 4 bases and J by 2 bases, 2 bases remained unmatched. The CDR3: CASSLGLAGTYEQYF. The CDR3 coding sequence is TGTGCCAGCAGTTTGGGACTAGCGGGGACCTACGAGCAGTACTTC.

This chain joins TRBV7-3 and TRBJ2-1; no clear D. The CDR3 is made up of 15 amino acids. Trimming took off 1 base at V and 6 bases at J, with 13 bases between the two ends. Germline-derived CDR1 and CDR2 are SGHTA and FQGTGA. CDR3 sequence (DNA): TGTGCCAGCAGCTTAAGCCGGGCCCCCGGCAATGAGCAGTTCTTC. Protein sequence: CASSLSRAPGNEQFF.

This chain uses TRBV5-1 with TRBJ2-2; 9 bases are shared with TRBD1. The germline gives CDR1 SGHRS, CDR2 YFSETQ. The CDR3 runs to 16 residues. V was clipped by 2 bases and J by 5 bases; unmatched bases: 7. CDR3 nucleotides: TGCGCCAGCAGCTTCCGTCCCGGGACAGGGACCGGGGAGCTGTTTTTT. Amino acids: CASSFRPGTGTGELFF.

This chain uses TRBV5-4 with TRBJ2-3; D not certain. With 2 bases removed from V and 4 bases from J, the gap between germline ends came to 5 bases. The CDR3 runs to 12 residues. Germline CDR1 and CDR2: SGHNT and YYREEE (reference sequence). CDR3 in amino acids: CASSFGSDTQYF. The DNA of the CDR3 is TGTGCCAGCAGCTTCGGGTCAGATACGCAGTATTTT.

The chain recombines TRBV28 with TRBJ2-7, with no clear D. This CDR3 contains 13 residues. Per the germline V gene, CDR1 is MDHEN and CDR2 is SYDVKM. Trimming shortened V by 6 bases and J by 5 bases, and 14 bases separated the two germline ends. This CDR3 reads CASSRSVRNEQYF. CDR3 nucleotides: TGTGCCAGCAGCCGGTCAGTTCGAAACGAGCAGTACTTC.

This chain connects TRBV28 to TRBJ1-2; the D is unclear. The V end was cut by 2 bases, the J end by 8 bases, with 12 bases between. The CDR3 runs to 13 residues. Germline V lookup: CDR1 MDHEN, CDR2 SYDVKM. The CDR3 DNA sequence: TGTGCCAGCAGTTTAGACCTTACGAGGGGCTACACCTTC. This translates into CASSLDLTRGYTF.

The chain carries TRBV28 and TRBJ2-2; 10 nucleotides match TRBD2. The V gene end was trimmed by 10 bases and the J gene end by 8 bases; junction bases not matched to a gene: 16. CDR1 is MDHEN, CDR2 SYDVKM, per germline. CDR3 size: 16 residues. CDR3 DNA: TGTGCCACCCGCCCCCCTAGCGGGAGCTGGAGGGGGGAGCTGTTTTTT. Translation gives CATRPPSGSWRGELFF.

The rearrangement links TRBV27 to TRBJ2-1; possibly TRBD1 or TRBD2 for D (5 bases each). The CDR3 has 14 amino acids. The germline V gene encodes CDR1 MNHEY and CDR2 SMNVEV (reference sequence). Between the trimmed V and J ends, which lost 5 bases and 9 bases, there was a span of 17 bases. The CDR3 is CASSPLVLGAEQFF. The DNA for the CDR3 is TGTGCCAGCAGTCCACTCGTACTAGGGGCTGAGCAGTTCTTC.

The genes are TRBV6-6 and TRBJ2-3, with TRBD2 identical over 10 bases. The J segment lost 0 bases and the V segment lost 5 bases, leaving 5 bases of the junction unmatched. The CDR3 consists of 16 residues. Germline CDR1 reads MNHNY; CDR2 reads SVGAGI (reference sequence). Written as DNA, the CDR3 is TGTGCCAGCAGTAGCGGGAGGGTTACTAGCACAGATACGCAGTATTTT. Encoded protein: CASSSGRVTSTDTQYF.

The rearrangement links TRBV6-6 to TRBJ1-5; TRBD1 might be the D (5 bases). Trimming took off 6 bases at V and 3 bases at J, with 15 bases between the two ends. The CDR3 is made up of 15 amino acids. Germline V gene lookup returns CDR1 MNHNY and CDR2 SVGAGI (reference sequence). The CDR3 DNA reads TGTGCCAGCAGACCCTACGGGGGGGTCAATCAGCCCCAGCATTTT. Protein sequence: CASRPYGGVNQPQHF.

This clone was detected only a few times. One end of the junction fails to match germline, which may point to a read error. The chain employs TRBV4-1 and TRBJ1-4; TRBD1 is a possible D gene (5 bases). Per the germline V gene, CDR1 is MGHRA and CDR2 is YSYEKL. CDR3 length: 14 amino acids. Written as DNA, the CDR3 is TGCGCCAGCCGCCAGGGTGGGACTAATGAAAAACTGTTTTTT. Protein product: CASRQGGTNEKLFF.

This CDR3 reads CASSLAMRGTGSYEQYF. The CDR3 nucleotides are TGTGCCAGCAGCTTAGCAATGCGCGGGACAGGGTCCTACGAGCAGTACTTC. The chain links TRBV7-8 to TRBJ2-7; 9 bases match TRBD1. V trimming: 0 bases; J trimming: 1 base; junction bases outside the gene matches: 7. The CDR3 has 17 amino acids. From germline, CDR1 is SGHVS and CDR2 FQNEAQ.

The chain is built from TRBV4-2 and TRBJ2-5; 10 bases line up with TRBD2. The ends lost 2 bases at V and 5 bases at J; junction bases unmatched: 11. The germline V gene has CDR1 LGHNA and CDR2 YNFKEQ. CDR3 length: 17 residues. The CDR3 coding sequence is TGTGCCAGCAGCCAATTTGCCGGGCTAGCGGGAGACGAGACCCAGTACTTC. Protein product: CASSQFAGLAGDETQYF.

The chain uses TRBV7-9 and TRBJ1-5; TRBD1 matches at 9 bases. The CDR3 has 16 amino acids. Per the germline V gene, CDR1 is SEHNR and CDR2 is FQNEAQ (reference sequence). The V and J ends lost 0 bases and 9 bases, in that order; junction bases with no gene match: 9. CDR3 sequence (DNA): TGTGCCAGCAGCTTAGCGACGGGACAGGGCTCAGGGCCCCAGCATTTT. Translating gives CASSLATGQGSGPQHF.

The V and J genes are TRBV6-6 and TRBJ1-6, with 9 bases aligning to TRBD1. CDR1 is MNHNY and CDR2 is SVGAGI in the germline V gene (reference sequence). This CDR3 spans 14 amino acids. The V gene end was trimmed by 10 bases and the J gene end by 7 bases; junction bases not matched to a gene: 8. The CDR3 sequence: CATRNRGQNSPLHF. For the CDR3, the DNA is TGTGCCACCCGGAACAGGGGGCAGAATTCACCCCTCCACTTT.

This chain connects TRBV9 to TRBJ1-2; no reliable D call. Germline loops: CDR1 SGDLS, CDR2 YYNGEE. There are 14 residues in the CDR3. Trimming pared 4 bases from V and 4 bases from J, leaving 14 bases between. The CDR3 DNA sequence: TGTGCCAGCAGCCCGACCGCGGGCCTCTATGGCTACACCTTC. Its protein is CASSPTAGLYGYTF.

The gene calls are TRBV4-1 and TRBJ2-1; D call uncertain. The V gene's germline CDR1 is MGHRA and CDR2 YSYEKL. The CDR3 runs to 11 residues. The germline V and J ends were trimmed by 4 bases and 9 bases, with 7 bases remaining between them. As DNA, the CDR3 is TGCGCCAGCAGCCGCGGTGTTGAGCAGTTCTTC. As protein: CASSRGVEQFF.